This T cell receptor beta chain emerged from a study of T cells in Graves' hyperthyroidism and ophthalmopathy. TCR beta CDR3 region amplification was performed from RNA transcripts. The HTBI primer set was used in a first-round RT-PCR of the TCR CDR3. TCRdb used MiXCR to reprocess the multiplex PCR reads, holding one entry per CDR3 protein. Of a few hundred thousand distinct CDR3 sequences listed, 15% to 17% were seen once; the top ten hold around 7.7%. The CDR3 has 18 residues. The V gene's germline CDR1 is SGHNT and CDR2 YENEEA. This clonotype was detected a few times. One end of the junction fails to match germline, which may point to a read error.

Input material: blood. This TCR was sampled from a woman younger than 35 with Graves' hyperthyroidism. This chain uses TRBV11-3 with TRBJ2-7; the D gene is possibly TRBD1 (9 bases). The CDR3 spells CASSSRTGDSGGSHEQYF. CDR3 in DNA: TGTGCCAGCAGCTCACGGACAGGGGACAGCGGGGGCTCCCACGAGCAGTACTTC. The whole variable domain, filled in from reference TRBV11-3 and TRBJ2-7, reads EAGVVQSPRYKIIEKKQPVAFWCNPISGHNTLYWYLQNLGQGPELLIRYENEEAVDDSQLPKDRFSAERLKGVDSTLKIQPAELGDSAVYLCASSSRTGDSGGSHEQYFGPGTRLTVT.